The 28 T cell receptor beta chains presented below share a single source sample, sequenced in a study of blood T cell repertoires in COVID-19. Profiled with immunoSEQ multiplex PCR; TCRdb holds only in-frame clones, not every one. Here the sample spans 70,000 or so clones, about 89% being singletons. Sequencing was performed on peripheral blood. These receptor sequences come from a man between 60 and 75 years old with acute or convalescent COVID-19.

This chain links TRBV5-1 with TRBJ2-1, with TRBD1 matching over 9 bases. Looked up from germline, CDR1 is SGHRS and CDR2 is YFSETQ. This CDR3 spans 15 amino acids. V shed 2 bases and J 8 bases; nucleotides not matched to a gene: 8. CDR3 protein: CASSLTGGFGDEQFF. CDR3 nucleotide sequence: TGCGCCAGCAGCTTAACAGGGGGCTTTGGGGATGAGCAGTTCTTC. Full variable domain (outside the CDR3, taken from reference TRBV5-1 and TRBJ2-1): KAGVTQTPRYLIKTRGQQVTLSCSPISGHRSVSWYQQTPGQGLQFLFEYFSETQRNKGNFPGRFSGRQFSNSRSEMNVSTLELGDSALYLCASSLTGGFGDEQFFGPGTRLTVL.

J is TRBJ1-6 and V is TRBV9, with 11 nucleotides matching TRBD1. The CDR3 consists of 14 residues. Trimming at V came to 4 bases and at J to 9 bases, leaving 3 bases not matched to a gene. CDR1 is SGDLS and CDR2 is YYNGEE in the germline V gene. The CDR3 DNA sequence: TGTGCCAGCAGCACAGGGACAGGGGGTTCACCCCTCCACTTT. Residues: CASSTGTGGSPLHF.

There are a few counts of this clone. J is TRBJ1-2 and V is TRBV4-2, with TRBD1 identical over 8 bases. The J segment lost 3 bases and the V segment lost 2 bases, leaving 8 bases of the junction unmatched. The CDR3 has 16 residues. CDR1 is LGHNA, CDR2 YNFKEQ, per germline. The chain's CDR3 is CASSQPKSGGYYGYTF. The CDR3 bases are TGTGCCAGCAGCCAACCCAAATCAGGGGGCTACTATGGCTACACCTTC.

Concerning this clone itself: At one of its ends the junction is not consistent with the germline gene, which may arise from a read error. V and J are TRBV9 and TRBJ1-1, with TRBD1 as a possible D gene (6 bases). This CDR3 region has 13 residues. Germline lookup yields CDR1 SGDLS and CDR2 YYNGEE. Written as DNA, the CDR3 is TGTGTCAGCAGCCAGGGGATGAACACTGAAGCTTTCTTT. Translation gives CVSSQGMNTEAFF.

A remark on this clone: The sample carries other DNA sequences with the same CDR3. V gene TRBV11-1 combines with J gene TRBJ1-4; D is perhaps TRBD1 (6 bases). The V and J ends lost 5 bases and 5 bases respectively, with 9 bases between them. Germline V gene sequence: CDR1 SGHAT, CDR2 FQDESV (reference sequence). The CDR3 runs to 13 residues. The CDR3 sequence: CASSLGQNEKLFF. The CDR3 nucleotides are TGTGCCAGCAGCCTCGGACAGAATGAAAAACTGTTTTTT.

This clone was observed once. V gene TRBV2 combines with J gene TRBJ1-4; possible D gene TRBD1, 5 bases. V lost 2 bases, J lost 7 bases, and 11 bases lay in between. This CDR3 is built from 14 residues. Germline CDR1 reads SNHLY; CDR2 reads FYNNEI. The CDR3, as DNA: TGTGCCAGCAGTGAAATGGCAGGGTTTGAAAAACTGTTTTTT. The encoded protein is CASSEMAGFEKLFF.

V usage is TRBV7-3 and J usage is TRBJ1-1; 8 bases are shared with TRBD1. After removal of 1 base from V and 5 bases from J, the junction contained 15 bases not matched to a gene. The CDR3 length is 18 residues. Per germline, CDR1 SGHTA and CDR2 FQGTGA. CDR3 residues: CASSLKSIGARGLTEAFF. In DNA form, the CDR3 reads TGTGCCAGCAGCTTAAAAAGTATAGGGGCCAGGGGGCTAACTGAAGCTTTCTTT.

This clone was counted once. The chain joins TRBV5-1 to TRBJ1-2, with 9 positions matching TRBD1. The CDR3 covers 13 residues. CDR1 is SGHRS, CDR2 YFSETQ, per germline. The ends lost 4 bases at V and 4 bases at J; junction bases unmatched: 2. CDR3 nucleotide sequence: TGCGCCAGCAGCGGGACAGGGCGCTATGGCTACACCTTC. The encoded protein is CASSGTGRYGYTF.

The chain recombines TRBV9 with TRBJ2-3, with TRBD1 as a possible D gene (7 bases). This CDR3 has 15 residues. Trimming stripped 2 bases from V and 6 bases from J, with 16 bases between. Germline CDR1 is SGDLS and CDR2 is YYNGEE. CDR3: CASSVRTGGMDTQYF. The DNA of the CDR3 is TGTGCCAGCAGCGTCCGGACAGGCGGGATGGATACGCAGTATTTT.

Written as DNA, the CDR3 is TGTGCCAGCAGTTACGACAGGAACTATGGCTACACCTTC. It yields the protein CASSYDRNYGYTF. This sequence joins TRBV6-6 and TRBJ1-2; maybe TRBD1 (6 bases). Germline lookup yields CDR1 MNHNY and CDR2 SVGAGI (reference sequence). Trimming took 2 bases from V and 2 from J, leaving 6 bases between them. There are 13 residues in the CDR3.

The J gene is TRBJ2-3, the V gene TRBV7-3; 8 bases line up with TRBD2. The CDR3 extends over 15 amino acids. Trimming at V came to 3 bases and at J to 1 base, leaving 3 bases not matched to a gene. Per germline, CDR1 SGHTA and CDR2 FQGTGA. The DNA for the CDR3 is TGTGCCAGCAGCTTCAGCGGGAGCGGCACAGATACGCAGTATTTT. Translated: CASSFSGSGTDTQYF.

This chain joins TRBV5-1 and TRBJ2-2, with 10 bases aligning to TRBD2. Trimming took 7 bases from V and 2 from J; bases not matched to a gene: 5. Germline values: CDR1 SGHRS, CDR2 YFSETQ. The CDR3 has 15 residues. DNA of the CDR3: TGCGCCAGCTCCGGACTAGCGGCCAACACCGGGGAGCTGTTTTTT. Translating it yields CASSGLAANTGELFF. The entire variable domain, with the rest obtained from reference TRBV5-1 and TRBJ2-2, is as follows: KAGVTQTPRYLIKTRGQQVTLSCSPISGHRSVSWYQQTPGQGLQFLFEYFSETQRNKGNFPGRFSGRQFSNSRSEMNVSTLELGDSALYLCASSGLAANTGELFFGEGSRLTVL.

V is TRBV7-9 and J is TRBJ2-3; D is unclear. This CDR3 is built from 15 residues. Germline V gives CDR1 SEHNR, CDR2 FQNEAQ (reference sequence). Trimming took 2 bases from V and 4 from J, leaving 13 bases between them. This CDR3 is CASSLLQRSPDTQYF. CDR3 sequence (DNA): TGTGCCAGCAGCTTACTTCAACGAAGCCCAGATACGCAGTATTTT.

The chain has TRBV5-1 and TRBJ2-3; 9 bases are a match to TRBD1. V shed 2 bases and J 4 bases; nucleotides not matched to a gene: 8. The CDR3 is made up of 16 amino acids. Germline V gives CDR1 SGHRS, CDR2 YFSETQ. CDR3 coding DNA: TGCGCCAGCAGCTTCGATAGGACAGGGGTCCCAGATACGCAGTATTTT. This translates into CASSFDRTGVPDTQYF.

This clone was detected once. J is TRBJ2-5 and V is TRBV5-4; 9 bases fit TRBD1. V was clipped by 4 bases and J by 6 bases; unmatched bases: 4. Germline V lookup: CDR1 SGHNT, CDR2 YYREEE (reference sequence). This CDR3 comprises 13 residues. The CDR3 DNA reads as TGTGCCAGCAGCATGGGGACAGGGCAGACCCAGTACTTC. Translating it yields CASSMGTGQTQYF.

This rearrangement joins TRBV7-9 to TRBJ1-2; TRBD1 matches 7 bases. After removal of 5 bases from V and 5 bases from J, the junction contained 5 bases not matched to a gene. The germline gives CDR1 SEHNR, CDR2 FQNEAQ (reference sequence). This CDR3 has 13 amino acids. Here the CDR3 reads CASSRDRPYGYTF. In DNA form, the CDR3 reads TGTGCCAGCAGCCGGGACAGACCTTATGGCTACACCTTC. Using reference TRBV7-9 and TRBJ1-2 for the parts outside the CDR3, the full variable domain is DTGVSQNPRHKITKRGQNVTFRCDPISEHNRLYWYRQTLGQGPEFLTYFQNEAQLEKSRLLSDRFSAERPKGSFSTLEIQRTEQGDSAMYLCASSRDRPYGYTFGSGTRLTVV.

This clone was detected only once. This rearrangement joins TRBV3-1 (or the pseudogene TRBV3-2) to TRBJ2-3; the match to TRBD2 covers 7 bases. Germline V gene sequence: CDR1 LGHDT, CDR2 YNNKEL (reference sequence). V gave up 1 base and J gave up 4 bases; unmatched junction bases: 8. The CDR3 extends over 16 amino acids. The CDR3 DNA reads TGTGCCAGCAGCCAAGTCGGCGCGGGAGAGTCAGATACGCAGTATTTT. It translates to CASSQVGAGESDTQYF.

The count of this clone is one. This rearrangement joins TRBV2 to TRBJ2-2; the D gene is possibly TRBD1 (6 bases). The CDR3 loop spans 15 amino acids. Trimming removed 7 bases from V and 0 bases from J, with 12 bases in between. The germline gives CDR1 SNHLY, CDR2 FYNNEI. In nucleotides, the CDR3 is TGTGCCAGCACTTGGGACACCGCGAACACCGGGGAGCTGTTTTTT. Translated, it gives CASTWDTANTGELFF.

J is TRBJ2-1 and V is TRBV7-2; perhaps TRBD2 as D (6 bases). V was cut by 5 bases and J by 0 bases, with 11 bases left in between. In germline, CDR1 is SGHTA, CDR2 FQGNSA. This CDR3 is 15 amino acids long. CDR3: CASSNDGSSYNEQFF. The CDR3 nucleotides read TGTGCCAGCAGCAACGACGGGAGCTCCTACAATGAGCAGTTCTTC.

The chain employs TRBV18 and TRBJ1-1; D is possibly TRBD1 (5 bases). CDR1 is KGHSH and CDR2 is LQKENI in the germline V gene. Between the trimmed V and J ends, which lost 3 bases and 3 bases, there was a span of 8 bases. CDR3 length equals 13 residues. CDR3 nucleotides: TGTGCCAGCTCACCCCGGGGGGACACTGAAGCTTTCTTT. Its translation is CASSPRGDTEAFF. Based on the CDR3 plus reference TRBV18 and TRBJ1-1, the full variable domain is NAGVMQNPRHLVRRRGQEARLRCSPMKGHSHVYWYRQLPEEGLKFMVYLQKENIIDESGMPKERFSAEFPKEGPSILRIQQVVRGDSAAYFCASSPRGDTEAFFGQGTRLTVV.

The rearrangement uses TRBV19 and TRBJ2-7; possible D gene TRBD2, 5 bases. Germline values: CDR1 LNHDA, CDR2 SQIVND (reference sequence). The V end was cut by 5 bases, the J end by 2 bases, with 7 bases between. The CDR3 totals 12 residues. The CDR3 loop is CASSSGTYEQYF. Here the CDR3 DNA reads TGTGCCAGTAGTTCGGGGACCTACGAGCAGTACTTC.

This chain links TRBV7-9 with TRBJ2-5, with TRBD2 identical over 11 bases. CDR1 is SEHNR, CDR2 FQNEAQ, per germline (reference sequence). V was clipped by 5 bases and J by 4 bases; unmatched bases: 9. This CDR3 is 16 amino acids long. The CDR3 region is CASSPWTSGLGETQYF. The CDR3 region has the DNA TGTGCCAGCAGCCCATGGACTAGCGGGCTCGGAGAGACCCAGTACTTC.

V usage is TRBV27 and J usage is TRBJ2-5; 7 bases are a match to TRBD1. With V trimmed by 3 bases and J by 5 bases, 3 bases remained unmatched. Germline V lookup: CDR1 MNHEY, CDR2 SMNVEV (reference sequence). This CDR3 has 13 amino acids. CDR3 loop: CASSFDRAETQYF. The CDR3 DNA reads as TGTGCCAGCAGTTTTGACAGGGCGGAGACCCAGTACTTC.

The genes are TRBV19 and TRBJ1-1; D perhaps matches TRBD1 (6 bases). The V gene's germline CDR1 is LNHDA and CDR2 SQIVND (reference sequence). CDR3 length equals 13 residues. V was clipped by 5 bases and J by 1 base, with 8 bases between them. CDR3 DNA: TGTGCCAGTAGTCCCAGGGGGAACACTGAAGCTTTCTTT. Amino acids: CASSPRGNTEAFF.

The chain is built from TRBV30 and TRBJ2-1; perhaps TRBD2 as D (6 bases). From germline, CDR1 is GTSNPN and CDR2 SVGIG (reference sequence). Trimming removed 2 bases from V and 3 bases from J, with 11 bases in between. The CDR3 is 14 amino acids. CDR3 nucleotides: TGTGCCTGGAGTTCTAAGGGAGGCTACAATGAGCAGTTCTTC. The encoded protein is CAWSSKGGYNEQFF.

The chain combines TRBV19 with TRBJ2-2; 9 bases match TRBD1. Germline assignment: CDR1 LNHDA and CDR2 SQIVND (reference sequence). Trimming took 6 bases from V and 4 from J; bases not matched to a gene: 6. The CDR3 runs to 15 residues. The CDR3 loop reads CASSYRGRATGELFF. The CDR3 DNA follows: TGTGCCAGTAGCTACAGGGGGCGAGCCACCGGGGAGCTGTTTTTT.

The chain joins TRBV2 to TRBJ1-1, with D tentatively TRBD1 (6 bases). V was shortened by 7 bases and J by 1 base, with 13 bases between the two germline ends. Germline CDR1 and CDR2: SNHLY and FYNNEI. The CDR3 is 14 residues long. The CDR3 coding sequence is TGTGCCAGCACCAAAAGGGACAAGAACACTGAAGCTTTCTTT. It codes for CASTKRDKNTEAFF. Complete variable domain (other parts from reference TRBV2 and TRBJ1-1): EPEVTQTPSHQVTQMGQEVILRCVPISNHLYFYWYRQILGQKVEFLVSFYNNEISEKSEIFDDQFSVERPDGSNFTLKIRSTKLEDSAMYFCASTKRDKNTEAFFGQGTRLTVV.

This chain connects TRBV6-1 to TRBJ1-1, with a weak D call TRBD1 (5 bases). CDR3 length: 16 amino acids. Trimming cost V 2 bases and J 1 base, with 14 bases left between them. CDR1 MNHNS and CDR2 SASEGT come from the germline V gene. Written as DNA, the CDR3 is TGTGCCAGCAGTGAATGGGGCAGGACCGGGAACACTGAAGCTTTCTTT. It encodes CASSEWGRTGNTEAFF.